The rows below give T cell receptor beta chains drawn from one sample of a study of blood T cell repertoires in COVID-19. Assay: immunoSEQ multiplex PCR; the TCRdb copy retains only in-frame clones and omits some. The data show 200,000 or so clones, about 86% seen once. The sequenced sample was peripheral blood. These receptors all come from a woman under 40 who had recovered from COVID-19. Each CDR3 is given with its conserved first and last residue. A D gene is named only where the DNA matches it firmly. Clone size, where shown, is once, few, many, or a class for clones that have expanded.

clone size	D gene	V gene	J gene	CDR3 DNA	CDR3 protein
NA	NA	TRBV7-2	TRBJ2-1	TGTGCCAGCAGCCGTAGCGGCGTCTCCTACAATGAGCAGTTCTTC	CASSRSGVSYNEQFF
NA	NA	TRBV7-2	TRBJ1-2	TGTGCCAGCACCCTATCGAAAACAGTAACCTACTATGGCTACACCTTC	CASTLSKTVTYYGYTF
once	NA	TRBV5-1	TRBJ2-2	TGCGCCAGCAGCTTGGGACAGGTGACCGGGGAGCTGTTTTTT	CASSLGQVTGELFF
NA	TRBD1	TRBV4-1	TRBJ1-5	TGCGCCAGCAGCCAAGGTGCAGGGGGAAGCTTAGCGCAGCCCCAGCATTTT	CASSQGAGGSLAQPQHF
NA	NA	TRBV5-6	TRBJ2-1	TGTGCCAGCACCGAAGGGAGTACACGTTTCTGGTTCTTC	CASTEGSTRFWFF
NA	TRBD1	TRBV11-3	TRBJ2-3	TGTGCCAGCAGCCGTCGACAGGGGAGCACAGATACGCAGTATTTT	CASSRRQGSTDTQYF
once	NA	TRBV6-4	TRBJ1-2	TGTGCCAGCAGTGAGGCCCCTGACTATGGCTACACCTTC	CASSEAPDYGYTF
once	NA	TRBV28	TRBJ1-5	TGTGCCAGTAGAATTCCGGGACTCGGATTAGCGAATCAGCCCCAGCATTTT	CASRIPGLGLANQPQHF
NA	TRBD1	TRBV28	TRBJ2-5	TGTGCCAGCAGTTTTGGGACAGGGTGGCAAGAGACCCAGTACTTC	CASSFGTGWQETQYF
NA	TRBD1	TRBV24-1	TRBJ1-1	TGTGCCACCAGGGGACAGGGCCCCAACACTGAAGCTTTCTTT	CATRGQGPNTEAFF
NA	NA	TRBV11-3	TRBJ2-3	TGTGCCAGCAGCTTATTGCCGGGAAGCACAGATACGCAGTATTTT	CASSLLPGSTDTQYF
NA	NA	TRBV3-1/TRBV3-2	TRBJ2-2	TGTGCCAGCAGCCAAGTTCTTGCCGGGGAGCTGTTTTTT	CASSQVLAGELFF
NA	TRBD1	TRBV10-1	TRBJ1-1	TGCGCCAGCAGACCGGGACAGGGAGTAACTGAAGCTTTCTTT	CASRPGQGVTEAFF
NA	NA	TRBV11-2	TRBJ1-2	TGTGCCAGCAGCTTAGTAGGTGGGCCGCAGGTTGGCTACACCTTC	CASSLVGGPQVGYTF
NA	TRBD1	TRBV14	TRBJ1-5	TGTGCCAGCAGCCAGACAGGGCTTCAGCCCCAGCATTTT	CASSQTGLQPQHF
NA	TRBD1	TRBV3-1/TRBV3-2	TRBJ1-1	TGTGCCAGCAGCCAACCGGGACAGACCTTTGAAGCTTTCTTT	CASSQPGQTFEAFF
once	NA	TRBV5-1	TRBJ1-3	TGCGCCAGCAGCTTGGGAGTTCTCCGACAGGTTGCAGGAAACACCATATATTTT	CASSLGVLRQVAGNTIYF
NA	NA	TRBV27	TRBJ1-5	TGTGCCAGCAGTTTGAGCGGCAGTTCCAATCAGCCCCAGCATTTT	CASSLSGSSNQPQHF
NA	TRBD1	TRBV5-1	TRBJ2-7	TGCGCCAGCAGCCCCGGGGACAGGGAATATAACGAGCAGTACTTC	CASSPGDREYNEQYF
NA	NA	TRBV27	TRBJ1-1	TGTGCCAGCAGTTTGGGGCGGACGATGAACACTGAAGCTTTCTTT	CASSLGRTMNTEAFF
once	NA	TRBV30	TRBJ2-1	TGTGCCTGGAGTGAGGAGGTTGAGCAGTTCTTC	CAWSEEVEQFF
NA	TRBD1	TRBV6-5	TRBJ1-1	TGTGCCAGCAACCCGACAGGGAGAATGAACACTGAAGCTTTCTTT	CASNPTGRMNTEAFF
NA	NA	TRBV4-2	TRBJ1-1	TGTGCCAGCAGCCACAGGGGTGGGAACACTGAAGCTTTCTTT	CASSHRGGNTEAFF
NA	NA	TRBV5-1	TRBJ2-7	TGCGCCAGCAGCTTGGCCGAGCAAGAACGGGAGCAGTACTTC	CASSLAEQEREQYF
NA	TRBD2	TRBV4-1	TRBJ2-7	TGCGCCAGCAGCCAGCTAGCGGGAGGTTCCTACGAGCAGTACTTC	CASSQLAGGSYEQYF
NA	TRBD2	TRBV2	TRBJ2-7	TGTGCCAGCAGTGATCGGCGGGTGGTAGCGGGAGTCGGCGAGCAGTACTTC	CASSDRRVVAGVGEQYF
NA	TRBD2	TRBV2	TRBJ2-5	TGTGCCGGAGGGAGGGGACTTGGGCAAGAGACCCAGTACTTC	CAGGRGLGQETQYF
NA	TRBD2	TRBV28	TRBJ2-7	TGTGCCAGCAGTTTAATTGATTTCCGCCCGCGGCTAGCGGGAGACGAGCAGTACTTC	CASSLIDFRPRLAGDEQYF
NA	TRBD1	TRBV14	TRBJ2-1	TGTGCCAGCAGCCAAGATCTTTTCCAGGACAGGGGGCTCAATGAGCAGTTCTTC	CASSQDLFQDRGLNEQFF
NA	TRBD1	TRBV4-1	TRBJ1-3	TGCGCCAGCAGCCATTCGCAGGGGGCATCTGGAAACACCATATATTTT	CASSHSQGASGNTIYF
NA	TRBD2	TRBV7-2	TRBJ2-7	TGTGCCAGCAGCTCCTTCCGGACTAGCGGCTACGAGCAGTACTTC	CASSSFRTSGYEQYF
once	NA	TRBV9	TRBJ1-1	TGTGCCAGCAGCGCGGGAGGAAGTCTAACTGAAGCTTTCTTT	CASSAGGSLTEAFF
NA	NA	TRBV10-2	TRBJ1-2	TGCGCCAGCACCCAAGGGGGTGGCTACACCTTC	CASTQGGGYTF
NA	TRBD1	TRBV4-1	TRBJ2-4	TGCGCCAGCAGCCCCTCCGGGACAGGGATCATAAAGATAGCCAAAAACATTCAGTACTTC	CASSPSGTGIIKIAKNIQYF
NA	NA	TRBV6-6	TRBJ1-4	TGTGCCAGCAGTCCGGACAGTGTTTATGAAAAACTGTTTTTT	CASSPDSVYEKLFF
NA	TRBD2	TRBV7-9	TRBJ2-3	TGTGCCAGCAGCTCTCAGGGGACTAGCGGGAGTACAGATACGCAGTATTTT	CASSSQGTSGSTDTQYF
NA	NA	TRBV5-1	TRBJ1-4	TGCGCCAGCAGCTTGGGGGCAACAACTAATGAAAAACTGTTTTTT	CASSLGATTNEKLFF
NA	NA	TRBV4-1	TRBJ2-3	TGCGCCAGCAGCCAAGATGAGACTAAAGGCACAGATACGCAGTATTTT	CASSQDETKGTDTQYF
few	NA	TRBV15	TRBJ1-5	TGTGCCACCAGTCGAGACGGGGATCAGCCCCAGCATTTT	CATSRDGDQPQHF
NA	NA	TRBV3-1/TRBV3-2	TRBJ2-7	TGTGCCAGCAGCCAAGTAGCGTACGAGCAGTACTTC	CASSQVAYEQYF
NA	NA	TRBV29-1	TRBJ1-1	TGCAGCGTCCACCAGGGTCTTGCTTTCTTT	CSVHQGLAFF
NA	NA	TRBV28	TRBJ2-2	TGTGCCAGCGAAAGTGGGACAAGAACCGGGGAGCTGTTTTTT	CASESGTRTGELFF
NA	NA	TRBV18	TRBJ2-5	TGTGCCAGCTCACCACCCCCCGGAGTGGAGACCCAGTACTTC	CASSPPPGVETQYF
NA	NA	TRBV5-1	TRBJ1-5	TGCGCCAGCAGCTTGGTGGGCCACGGTCGAATCCGCCACCCTAGCAATCAGCCCCAGCATTTT	CASSLVGHGRIRHPSNQPQHF
NA	TRBD1	TRBV5-1	TRBJ1-1	TGCGCCAGCAGCTTAGAGACAGGGGCGAACACTGAAGCTTTCTTT	CASSLETGANTEAFF
NA	NA	TRBV5-1	TRBJ2-5	TGCGCCAGCAGCCCCGCGCCACATAGGGGAGAGACCCAGTACTTC	CASSPAPHRGETQYF
NA	TRBD2	TRBV24-1	TRBJ2-2	TGTGCCACCAGTGATTTGTCCAGCGGGAGGGCCGGTGGCACCGGGGAGCTGTTTTTT	CATSDLSSGRAGGTGELFF
NA	NA	TRBV12-3/TRBV12-4	TRBJ1-1	TGTGCCAGCAGCCACAGTCCCGGCACTGAAGCTTTCTTT	CASSHSPGTEAFF
once	NA	TRBV14	TRBJ2-2	TGTGCCAGCAGCGGCCCTTCCGGCAGGCGCGACACCGGGGAGCTGTTTTTT	CASSGPSGRRDTGELFF
few	TRBD1	TRBV6-1	TRBJ2-5	TGTGCCAGCAGTGAAAGGACAGGGGGCGCGGAGACCCAGTACTTC	CASSERTGGAETQYF